These T cell receptor beta chains were read from a single sample in a study of shared clonotypes between healthy human individuals. The protocol was immunoSEQ multiplex PCR, while the TCRdb copy is restricted to in-frame clones and leaves out a portion. The table includes about 1 million clones, about three quarters detected once. The sample consisted of memory CD4+ T cells sorted from blood. These TCRs come from a man aged 18 to 30 in good health. The CDR3 runs from the conserved cysteine through the conserved F or W. D genes are given only for firm matches. Size is stated for part of the rows, as once, few or many counts, or as a class when the clone is expanded.

D: NA
V: TRBV20-1
size: NA
J: TRBJ1-1
DNA: TGCAGTGTGGGAGACAAGACTGAAGCTTTCTTT
CDR3: CSVGDKTEAFF

D: TRBD1
V: TRBV5-1
size: NA
J: TRBJ2-3
DNA: TGCGCCAGCAGCCCGGGAAGGGGACAGGGGGCTCTAGATACGCAGTATTTT
CDR3: CASSPGRGQGALDTQYF

D: NA
V: TRBV4-3
size: NA
J: TRBJ2-7
DNA: TGCGCCAGCAGCCTTCGACATCTTTCGGATTACGAGCAGTACTTC
CDR3: CASSLRHLSDYEQYF

D: TRBD1
V: TRBV6-6
size: once
J: TRBJ2-2
DNA: TGTGCCAGCAGTTACAGGGGGCAGGGGGCCGGGGAGCTGTTTTTT
CDR3: CASSYRGQGAGELFF

D: NA
V: TRBV28
size: NA
J: TRBJ2-7
DNA: TGTGCCAGCAGTACCGATGACAGATCCTACGAGCAGTACTTC
CDR3: CASSTDDRSYEQYF

D: NA
V: TRBV28
size: NA
J: TRBJ1-4
DNA: TGTGCCAGCAGTTCCCCGTTTTCTGCAACTAATGAAAAACTGTTTTTT
CDR3: CASSSPFSATNEKLFF

D: TRBD2
V: TRBV7-8
size: NA
J: TRBJ2-7
DNA: TGTGCCAGCAGCGAGCCGAGGACTAGCGGGAGCTACGAGCAGTACTTC
CDR3: CASSEPRTSGSYEQYF

D: NA
V: TRBV7-8
size: NA
J: TRBJ1-1
DNA: TGTGCCAGCAGCTTAACGGAACTGAACACTGAAGCTTTCTTT
CDR3: CASSLTELNTEAFF

D: NA
V: TRBV19
size: once
J: TRBJ2-7
DNA: TGTGCCAGTAGTTTACGCACGGGGTCACCAAGGCAGTACTTC
CDR3: CASSLRTGSPRQYF

D: NA
V: TRBV10-3
size: NA
J: TRBJ2-5
DNA: TGTGCCATCAGCGGACAGTACCAAGAGACCCAGTACTTC
CDR3: CAISGQYQETQYF

D: NA
V: TRBV19
size: NA
J: TRBJ1-6
DNA: TGTGCCAGTAGTTCAAGCGGGGGGCAAGGTTCACCCCTCCACTTT
CDR3: CASSSSGGQGSPLHF

D: TRBD1
V: TRBV18
size: few
J: TRBJ1-3
DNA: TGTGCCAGCTCACCCGAACAGGGGTACACCATATATTTT
CDR3: CASSPEQGYTIYF

D: TRBD1
V: TRBV18
size: NA
J: TRBJ2-2
DNA: TGTGCCAGCTCACCTCGACAGGGGGCCGGCACCGGGGAGCTGTTTTTT
CDR3: CASSPRQGAGTGELFF

D: NA
V: TRBV29-1
size: NA
J: TRBJ2-7
DNA: TGCAGCGTTGGGGACGGATACTACGAGCAGTACTTC
CDR3: CSVGDGYYEQYF

D: TRBD1
V: TRBV5-6
size: NA
J: TRBJ2-3
DNA: TGTGCCAGCGCTCTTCTAACAGGGGTGGGCACAGATACGCAGTATTTT
CDR3: CASALLTGVGTDTQYF

D: NA
V: TRBV2
size: few
J: TRBJ2-7
DNA: TGTGCCAGCCGGCAGGCCCCGGTTGAGCAGTACTTC
CDR3: CASRQAPVEQYF

D: TRBD1
V: TRBV28
size: NA
J: TRBJ1-5
DNA: TGTGCCAGCACCGCCTCGGTCAGGGGGAGTCAAAGCAATCAGCCCCAGCATTTT
CDR3: CASTASVRGSQSNQPQHF

D: NA
V: TRBV6-1
size: few
J: TRBJ1-1
DNA: TGTGCCAGCAGTGACGGGGGGGGACCGCAAGGCACTGAAGCTTTCTTT
CDR3: CASSDGGGPQGTEAFF

D: NA
V: TRBV7-2
size: NA
J: TRBJ2-3
DNA: TGTGCCAGCAGCCCAAACCGGGACTTTTTTCTGGCGCAGTATTTT
CDR3: CASSPNRDFFLAQYF

D: NA
V: TRBV14
size: NA
J: TRBJ2-5
DNA: TGTGCCAGCAGCCAAGCGCAGACCCAGTACTTC
CDR3: CASSQAQTQYF

D: TRBD1
V: TRBV5-4
size: NA
J: TRBJ1-1
DNA: TGTGCCAGCAGCCACACTGGACAGGGGGCCGCTGAAGCTTTCTTT
CDR3: CASSHTGQGAAEAFF

D: NA
V: TRBV7-2
size: NA
J: TRBJ1-3
DNA: TGTGCCAGCAGCTCCGGGACACCTGGAAACACCATATATTTT
CDR3: CASSSGTPGNTIYF

D: NA
V: TRBV11-1
size: once
J: TRBJ2-7
DNA: TGTGCCAGATACTTCTCCGGCGAGCAGTACTTC
CDR3: CARYFSGEQYF

D: TRBD1
V: TRBV5-6
size: NA
J: TRBJ1-1
DNA: TGTGCCAGCAGTCCTGGACAGGGGTTTAGGACTGAAGCTTTCTTT
CDR3: CASSPGQGFRTEAFF